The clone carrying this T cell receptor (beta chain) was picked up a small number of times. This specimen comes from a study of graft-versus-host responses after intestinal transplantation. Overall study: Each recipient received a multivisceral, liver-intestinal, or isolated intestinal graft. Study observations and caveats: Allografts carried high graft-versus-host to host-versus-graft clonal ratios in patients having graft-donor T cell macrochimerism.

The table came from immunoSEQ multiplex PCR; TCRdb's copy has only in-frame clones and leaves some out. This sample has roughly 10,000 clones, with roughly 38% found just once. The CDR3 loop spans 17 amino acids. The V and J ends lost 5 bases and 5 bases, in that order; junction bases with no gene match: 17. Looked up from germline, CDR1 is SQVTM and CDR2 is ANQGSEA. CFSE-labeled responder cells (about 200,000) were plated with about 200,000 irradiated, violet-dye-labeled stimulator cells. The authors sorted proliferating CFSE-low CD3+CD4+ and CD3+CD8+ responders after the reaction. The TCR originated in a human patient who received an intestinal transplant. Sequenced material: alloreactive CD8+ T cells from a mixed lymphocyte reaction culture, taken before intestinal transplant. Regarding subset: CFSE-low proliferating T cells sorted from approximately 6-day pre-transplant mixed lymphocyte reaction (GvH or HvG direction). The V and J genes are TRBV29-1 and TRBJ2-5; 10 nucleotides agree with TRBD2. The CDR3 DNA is TGCAGCGTTATGAAGGGGAGCGGGGGGGCCGCAGGGGAGACCCAGTACTTC. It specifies CSVMKGSGGAAGETQYF. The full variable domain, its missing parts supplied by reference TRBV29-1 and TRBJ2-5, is SAVISQKPSRDICQRGTSLTIQCQVDSQVTMMFWYRQQPGQSLTLIATANQGSEATYESGFVIDKFPISRPNLTFSTLTVSNMSPEDSSIYLCSVMKGSGGAAGETQYFGPGTRLLVL.